One and the same sample provided the 10 T cell receptor beta chains below, sequenced in a study of graft-versus-host responses after intestinal transplantation. These receptors are not linked to any known antigen. Repertoires were generated with immunoSEQ multiplex PCR, while TCRdb's copy carries only in-frame clones and drops some. In the table there are about 82,000 clones, 90% to 95% of which are singletons. The sample consisted of unstimulated CD4+ T cells sorted from spleen or lymph node cells, taken before intestinal transplant. These receptors all come from a human donor who received an intestinal transplant.

This clone is a singleton in its sample. The CDR3: CASSLVGDRPQYF. CDR3 coding DNA: TGTGCCAGCAGCTTAGTAGGAGACCGTCCCCAGTACTTC. This chain connects TRBV11-2 to TRBJ2-5; D gene unclear. The CDR3 has 13 residues. Looked up from germline, CDR1 is SGHAT and CDR2 is FQNNGV. The V gene lost 1 base and the J gene lost 9 bases, with 12 bases spanning the gap.

V and J are TRBV14 and TRBJ2-7; 12 bases align to TRBD2. This CDR3 has 16 amino acids. Germline V gene lookup returns CDR1 SGHDN and CDR2 FVKESK. Losses at the gene ends were 2 bases for V and 0 bases for J; bases not matched to a gene: 2. CDR3 loop: CASSQLAGGISYEQYF. The CDR3 DNA sequence: TGTGCCAGCAGCCAACTAGCGGGGGGGATCTCCTACGAGCAGTACTTC.

V and J are TRBV5-4 and TRBJ2-1; 13 bases fit TRBD2. V dropped 0 bases and J dropped 4; count of bases not matched to a gene: 4. The CDR3 is 17 residues long. Per germline, CDR1 SGHNT and CDR2 YYREEE (reference sequence). The CDR3 is CASSLGLAGGGYNEQFF. CDR3 nucleotides: TGTGCCAGCAGCTTGGGACTAGCGGGGGGAGGGTACAATGAGCAGTTCTTC.

The chain employs TRBV5-5 and TRBJ2-7; 9 bases line up with TRBD1. The V gene end was trimmed by 1 base and the J gene end by 3 bases; junction bases not matched to a gene: 8. Germline CDR1 and CDR2: SGHKS and YYEKEE (reference sequence). The CDR3 spans 16 residues. The chain's CDR3 is CASSLPLQGAVYEQYF. The CDR3 coding sequence is TGTGCCAGCAGCTTGCCCCTACAGGGGGCTGTCTACGAGCAGTACTTC. The complete variable domain, with remaining parts taken from reference TRBV5-5 and TRBJ2-7, reads DAGVTQSPTHLIKTRGQQVTLRCSPISGHKSVSWYQQVLGQGPQFIFQYYEKEERGRGNFPDRFSARQFPNYSSELNVNALLLGDSALYLCASSLPLQGAVYEQYFGPGTRLTVT.

This clone was seen a single time. The chain combines TRBV4-1 with TRBJ2-7; D possibly corresponds to TRBD2 (5 bases). Per germline, CDR1 MGHRA and CDR2 YSYEKL. Between the trimmed V and J ends, which lost 3 bases and 9 bases, there was a span of 21 bases. The CDR3 runs to 15 residues. This chain's CDR3 is CASSHGYGGPNTQYF. CDR3 DNA: TGCGCCAGCAGCCATGGCTACGGAGGACCGAACACGCAGTACTTC.

The chain uses TRBV29-1 and TRBJ1-2, with TRBD1 as a possible D gene (5 bases). Trimming shortened V by 7 bases and J by 8 bases, and 11 bases separated the two germline ends. This CDR3 is built from 10 residues. Germline CDR1 and CDR2: SQVTM and ANQGSEA. As DNA, the CDR3 is TGCAGCGCCCAGGGATCCGGCTACACCTTC. This codes for CSAQGSGYTF.

The chain links TRBV7-7 to TRBJ2-7; 13 bases align to TRBD2. J was trimmed by 2 bases and V by 5 bases; bases with no gene match: 3. The CDR3 totals 15 residues. Germline lookup yields CDR1 SSHAT and CDR2 FNYEAQ (reference sequence). In DNA form, the CDR3 reads TGTGCCAGCAGCCCGGGGACTAGCGGGACCTACGAGCAGTACTTC. It encodes CASSPGTSGTYEQYF. Full variable domain (remainder filled in from reference TRBV7-7 and TRBJ2-7): GAGVSQSPRYKVTKRGQDVTLRCDPISSHATLYWYQQALGQGPEFLTYFNYEAQPDKSGLPSDRFSAERPEGSISTLTIQRTEQRDSAMYRCASSPGTSGTYEQYFGPGTRLTVT.

The V call is TRBV5-5, the J call TRBJ1-5; 10 bases align to TRBD1. The CDR3 length is 14 residues. The germline gives CDR1 SGHKS, CDR2 YYEKEE (reference sequence). Trimming took 2 bases from V and 7 from J; bases not matched to a gene: 3. DNA for the CDR3: TGTGCCAGCAGCTTTGACAGGGGGCAGCAGCCCCAGCATTTT. It codes for CASSFDRGQQPQHF.

V and J are TRBV2 and TRBJ2-6, with D possibly matching TRBD2 (5 bases). This CDR3 comprises 15 residues. V lost 6 bases and J 0 bases, leaving 9 bases between the germline ends. Germline loops: CDR1 SNHLY, CDR2 FYNNEI. DNA of the CDR3: TGTGCCAGCAGCGGGGAGAGCTCTGGGGCCAACGTCCTGACTTTC. Protein sequence: CASSGESSGANVLTF.

The chain employs TRBV14 and TRBJ2-6; maybe TRBD2 (5 bases). The V gene lost 1 base and the J gene lost 0 bases, with 7 bases spanning the gap. Germline V gene lookup returns CDR1 SGHDN and CDR2 FVKESK. CDR3 length: 16 residues. The CDR3 bases are TGTGCCAGCAGCCAAGGAGAGGGCTCTGGGGCCAACGTCCTGACTTTC. Its translation is CASSQGEGSGANVLTF. Variable domain in full (rest from reference TRBV14 and TRBJ2-6): EAGVTQFPSHSVIEKGQTVTLRCDPISGHDNLYWYRRVMGKEIKFLLHFVKESKQDESGMPNNRFLAERTGGTYSTLKVQPAELEDSGVYFCASSQGEGSGANVLTFGAGSRLTVL.